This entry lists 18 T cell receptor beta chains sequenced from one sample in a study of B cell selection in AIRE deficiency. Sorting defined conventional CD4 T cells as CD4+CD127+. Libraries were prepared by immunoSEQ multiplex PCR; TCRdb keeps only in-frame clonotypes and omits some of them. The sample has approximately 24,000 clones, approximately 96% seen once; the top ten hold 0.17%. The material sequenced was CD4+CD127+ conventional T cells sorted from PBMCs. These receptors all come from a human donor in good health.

DNA for the CDR3: TGTGCCAGCAGCTACTCGGGACTAGCGGGGGGGAGCACAGATACGCAGTATTTT. As protein: CASSYSGLAGGSTDTQYF. The gene calls are TRBV5-4 and TRBJ2-3; the match to TRBD2 covers 16 bases. There are 18 residues in the CDR3. The ends lost 3 bases at V and 0 bases at J; junction bases unmatched: 4. Germline-derived CDR1 and CDR2 are SGHNT and YYREEE (reference sequence).

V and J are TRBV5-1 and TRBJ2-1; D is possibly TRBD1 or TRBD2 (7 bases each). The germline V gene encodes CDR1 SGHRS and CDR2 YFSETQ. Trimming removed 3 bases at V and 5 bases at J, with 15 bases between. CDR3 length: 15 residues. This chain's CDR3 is CASSSRQGGHNEQFF. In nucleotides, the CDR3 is TGCGCCAGCAGCTCACGACAGGGAGGGCACAATGAGCAGTTCTTC.

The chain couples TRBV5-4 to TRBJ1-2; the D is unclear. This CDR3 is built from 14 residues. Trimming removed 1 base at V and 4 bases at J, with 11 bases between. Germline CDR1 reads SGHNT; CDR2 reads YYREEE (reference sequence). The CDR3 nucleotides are TGTGCCAGCAGCTTGCTCGTTTCCCCCTATGGCTACACCTTC. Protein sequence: CASSLLVSPYGYTF. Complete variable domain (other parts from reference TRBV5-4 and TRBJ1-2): ETGVTQSPTHLIKTRGQQVTLRCSSQSGHNTVSWYQQALGQGPQFIFQYYREEENGRGNFPPRFSGLQFPNYSSELNVNALELDDSALYLCASSLLVSPYGYTFGSGTRLTVV.

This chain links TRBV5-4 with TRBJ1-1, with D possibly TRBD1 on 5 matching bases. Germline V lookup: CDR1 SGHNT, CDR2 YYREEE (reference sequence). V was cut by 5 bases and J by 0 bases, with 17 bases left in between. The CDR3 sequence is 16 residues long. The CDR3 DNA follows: TGTGCCAGCAGTCTGGCGGGGGGGAATCTGAACACTGAAGCTTTCTTT. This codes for CASSLAGGNLNTEAFF.

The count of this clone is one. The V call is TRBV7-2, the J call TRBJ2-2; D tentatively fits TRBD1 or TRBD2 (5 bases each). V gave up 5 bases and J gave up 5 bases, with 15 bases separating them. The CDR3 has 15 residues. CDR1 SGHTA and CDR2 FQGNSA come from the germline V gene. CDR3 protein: CASSLLGDRTGELFF. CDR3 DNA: TGTGCCAGCAGCCTATTGGGGGATCGGACCGGGGAGCTGTTTTTT.

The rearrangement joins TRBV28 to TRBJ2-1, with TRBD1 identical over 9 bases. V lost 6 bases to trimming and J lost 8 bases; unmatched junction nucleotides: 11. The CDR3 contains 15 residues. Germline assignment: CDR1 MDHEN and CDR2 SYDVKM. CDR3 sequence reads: CASSLPGQGLHEQFF. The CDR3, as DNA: TGTGCCAGCAGCCTCCCGGGACAGGGACTGCATGAGCAGTTCTTC.

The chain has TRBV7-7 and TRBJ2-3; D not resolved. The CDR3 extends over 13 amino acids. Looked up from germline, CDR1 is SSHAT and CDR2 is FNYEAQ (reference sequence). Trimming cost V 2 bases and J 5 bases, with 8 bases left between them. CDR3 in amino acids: CASSLSIKDTQYF. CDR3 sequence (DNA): TGTGCCAGCAGCTTAAGTATTAAAGATACGCAGTATTTT.

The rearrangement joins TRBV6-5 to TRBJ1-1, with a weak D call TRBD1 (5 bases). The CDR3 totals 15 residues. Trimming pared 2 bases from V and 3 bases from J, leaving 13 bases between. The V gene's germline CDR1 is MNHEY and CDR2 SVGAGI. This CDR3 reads CASSYQRRQYTEAFF. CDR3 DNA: TGTGCCAGCAGTTACCAACGGCGACAGTACACTGAAGCTTTCTTT.

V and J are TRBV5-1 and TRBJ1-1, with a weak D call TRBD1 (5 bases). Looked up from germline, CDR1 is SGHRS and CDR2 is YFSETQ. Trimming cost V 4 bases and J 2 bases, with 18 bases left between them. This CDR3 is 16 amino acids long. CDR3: CASSRGDPRGNTEAFF. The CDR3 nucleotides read TGCGCCAGCAGCAGAGGGGACCCTCGGGGCAACACTGAAGCTTTCTTT. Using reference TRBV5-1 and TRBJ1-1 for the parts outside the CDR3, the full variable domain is KAGVTQTPRYLIKTRGQQVTLSCSPISGHRSVSWYQQTPGQGLQFLFEYFSETQRNKGNFPGRFSGRQFSNSRSEMNVSTLELGDSALYLCASSRGDPRGNTEAFFGQGTRLTVV.

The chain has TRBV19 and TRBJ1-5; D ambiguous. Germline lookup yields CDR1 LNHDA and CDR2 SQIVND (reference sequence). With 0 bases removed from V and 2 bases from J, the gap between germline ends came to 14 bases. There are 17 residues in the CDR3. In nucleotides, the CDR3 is TGTGCCAGTAGTATAGATAGCCGGGTGTGGGGCAATCAGCCCCAGCATTTT. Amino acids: CASSIDSRVWGNQPQHF.

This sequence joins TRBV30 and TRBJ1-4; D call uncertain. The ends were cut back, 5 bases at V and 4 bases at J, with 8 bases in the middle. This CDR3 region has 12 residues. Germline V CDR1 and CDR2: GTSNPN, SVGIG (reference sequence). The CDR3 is CAWAVFNEKLFF. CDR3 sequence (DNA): TGTGCCTGGGCGGTTTTTAATGAAAAACTGTTTTTT. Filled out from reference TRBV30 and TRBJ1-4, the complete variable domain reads SQTIHQWPATLVQPVGSPLSLECTVEGTSNPNLYWYRQAAGRGLQLLFYSVGIGQISSEVPQNLSASRPQDRQFILSSKKLLLSDSGFYLCAWAVFNEKLFFGSGTQLSVL.

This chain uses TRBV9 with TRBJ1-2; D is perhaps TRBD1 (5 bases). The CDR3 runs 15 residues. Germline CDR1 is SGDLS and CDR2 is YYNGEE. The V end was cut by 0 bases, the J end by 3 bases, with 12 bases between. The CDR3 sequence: CASSVAQQGDYGYTF. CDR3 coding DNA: TGTGCCAGCAGCGTAGCTCAGCAAGGGGACTATGGCTACACCTTC.

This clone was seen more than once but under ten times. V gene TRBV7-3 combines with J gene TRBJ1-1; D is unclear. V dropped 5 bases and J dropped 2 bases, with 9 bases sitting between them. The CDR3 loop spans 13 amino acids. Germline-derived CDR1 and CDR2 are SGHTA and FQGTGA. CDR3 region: CASSRGPNTEAFF. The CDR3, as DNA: TGTGCCAGCAGCCGAGGTCCCAACACTGAAGCTTTCTTT.

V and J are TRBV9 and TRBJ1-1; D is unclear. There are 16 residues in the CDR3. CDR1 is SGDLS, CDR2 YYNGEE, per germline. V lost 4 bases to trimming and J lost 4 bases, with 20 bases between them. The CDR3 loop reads CASSPLRPIWGTEAFF. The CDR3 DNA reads TGTGCCAGCAGCCCATTGCGGCCAATCTGGGGCACTGAAGCTTTCTTT.

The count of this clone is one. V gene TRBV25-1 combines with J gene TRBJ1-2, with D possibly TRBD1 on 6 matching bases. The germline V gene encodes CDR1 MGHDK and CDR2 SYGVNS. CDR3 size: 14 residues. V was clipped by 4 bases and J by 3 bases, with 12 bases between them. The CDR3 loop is CASSGAGVDYGYTF. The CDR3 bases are TGTGCCAGCAGTGGAGCAGGGGTAGACTATGGCTACACCTTC.

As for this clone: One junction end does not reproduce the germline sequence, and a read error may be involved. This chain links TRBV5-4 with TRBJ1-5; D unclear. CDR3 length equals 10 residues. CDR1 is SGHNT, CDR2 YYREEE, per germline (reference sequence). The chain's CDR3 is CASILQPQHF. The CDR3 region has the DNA TGTGCCAGCATCTTGCAGCCCCAGCATTTT.

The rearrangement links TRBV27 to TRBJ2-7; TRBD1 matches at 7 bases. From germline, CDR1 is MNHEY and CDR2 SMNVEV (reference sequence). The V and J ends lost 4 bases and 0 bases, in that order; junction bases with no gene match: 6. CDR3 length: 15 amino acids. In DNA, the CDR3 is TGTGCCAGCAGTTCTGGGACAGCATTCTCCTACGAGCAGTACTTC. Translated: CASSSGTAFSYEQYF.

The CDR3 DNA reads TGTGCCAGCAGCTTAGGGTTTGGGGCGGCGACGTACCAAGAGACCCAGTACTTC. It translates to CASSLGFGAATYQETQYF. V usage is TRBV11-3 and J usage is TRBJ2-5; D may be TRBD1 (5 bases). The germline V and J ends were trimmed by 1 base and 0 bases, with 18 bases remaining between them. CDR1 is SGHNT and CDR2 is YENEEA in the germline V gene. The CDR3 is 18 residues long.